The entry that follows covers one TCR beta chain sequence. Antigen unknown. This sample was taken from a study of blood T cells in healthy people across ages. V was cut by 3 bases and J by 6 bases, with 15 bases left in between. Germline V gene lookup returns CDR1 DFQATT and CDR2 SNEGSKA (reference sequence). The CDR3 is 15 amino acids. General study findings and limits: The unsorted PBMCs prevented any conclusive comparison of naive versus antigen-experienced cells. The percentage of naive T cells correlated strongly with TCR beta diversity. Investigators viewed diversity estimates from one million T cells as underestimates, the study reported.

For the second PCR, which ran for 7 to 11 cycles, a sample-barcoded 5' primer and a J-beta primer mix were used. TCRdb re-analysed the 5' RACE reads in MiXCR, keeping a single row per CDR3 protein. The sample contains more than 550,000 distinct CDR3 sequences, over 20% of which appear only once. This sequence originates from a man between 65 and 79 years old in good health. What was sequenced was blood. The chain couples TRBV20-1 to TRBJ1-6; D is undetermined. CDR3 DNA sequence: TGCAGTGCTAGGGGATACGGTCCCGCTAATTCACCCCTCCACTTT. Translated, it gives CSARGYGPANSPLHF.